This TCR beta chain is from a study of T-cell memory formation after mild COVID-19. TCRdb ran MiXCR on the 5' RACE reads and lists one entry per CDR3 protein. Seen here are approximately 500,000 distinct CDR3 sequences, 20% to 25% observed once, and the top ten hold under 15%. This clonotype has just a few counts. CDR1 and CDR2 from the germline V gene are SGHVS and FNYEAQ. V lost 5 bases to trimming and J lost 0 bases, with 12 bases between them. The length of the CDR3 is 15 residues. This TCR derives from an adult woman who had mild COVID-19 (a few samples of this study predate the infection). Cell type and time point are not known. V and J are TRBV7-6 and TRBJ2-3, with D possibly called TRBD1 or TRBD2 (6 bases each). Sequencing was performed on PBMCs or a T cell subset sorted from them (not recorded which). Here the CDR3 reads CASSQGTSSTDTQYF. CDR3 DNA sequence: TGTGCCAGCAGCCAGGGGACTTCTAGCACAGATACGCAGTATTTT.